Listed below are T cell receptor beta chains from one sample, sequenced in a study of molecular identifiers for immune sequencing clone quantification. Each CDR3 protein gets one entry after TCRdb re-called the PCR reads with MiXCR. Of 50,000 to 70,000 distinct CDR3 sequences detected, 18% appear once; the ten largest clones hold 1.5% to 1.8%. The specimen sequenced was naive CD8+ T cells from blood, with Jurkat cell RNA spiked in. All receptors come from a human donor in good health. Some libraries in this study had Jurkat cell RNA spiked in. CDR3s include the opening cysteine and the closing phenylalanine or tryptophan. The order of the fields is V gene, clone size, D gene, J gene, CDR3 protein, CDR3 DNA. The D gene is left open where the match is weak. Where a row states a size, it is once, few, many or the class of an expanded clone; other rows omit it.

v_gene: TRBV9
abundance: many
d_gene: NA
j_gene: TRBJ1-1
CDR3aa: CASSAAVGTEAFF
CDR3nt: TGTGCCAGCAGCGCAGCGGTTGGCACTGAAGCTTTCTTT

v_gene: TRBV15
abundance: many
d_gene: TRBD1
j_gene: TRBJ2-3
CDR3aa: CATSREQGVSDTQYF
CDR3nt: TGTGCCACCAGCAGAGAACAGGGGGTTTCAGATACGCAGTATTTT

v_gene: TRBV11-3
abundance: NA
d_gene: NA
j_gene: TRBJ2-5
CDR3aa: CASTAGGWETQYF
CDR3nt: TGTGCCAGCACCGCTGGTGGTTGGGAGACCCAGTACTTC

v_gene: TRBV6-1
abundance: many
d_gene: NA
j_gene: TRBJ1-5
CDR3aa: CASSEVIGTYSNQPQHF
CDR3nt: TGTGCCAGCAGTGAAGTAATTGGGACATATAGCAATCAGCCCCAGCATTTT

v_gene: TRBV7-9
abundance: few
d_gene: NA
j_gene: TRBJ1-2
CDR3aa: CASSLGDFTF
CDR3nt: TGTGCCAGCAGCTTAGGGGACTTCACCTTC

v_gene: TRBV28
abundance: many
d_gene: TRBD2
j_gene: TRBJ2-3
CDR3aa: CASSLRGGGTDTQYF
CDR3nt: TGTGCCAGCAGTTTACGCGGGGGGGGCACAGATACGCAGTATTTT

v_gene: TRBV9
abundance: many
d_gene: TRBD1
j_gene: TRBJ2-3
CDR3aa: CASSAFAGQGSDTQYF
CDR3nt: TGTGCCAGCAGCGCATTTGCGGGACAGGGATCAGATACGCAGTATTTT

v_gene: TRBV9
abundance: many
d_gene: NA
j_gene: TRBJ1-6
CDR3aa: CASSEGGASGQSSPLHF
CDR3nt: TGTGCCAGCAGCGAGGGGGGGGCGTCGGGTCAAAGTTCACCCCTCCACTTT

v_gene: TRBV20-1
abundance: many
d_gene: NA
j_gene: TRBJ1-5
CDR3aa: CSAWGPGGNQPQHF
CDR3nt: TGCAGTGCATGGGGCCCAGGGGGCAATCAGCCCCAGCATTTT

v_gene: TRBV7-3
abundance: many
d_gene: NA
j_gene: TRBJ2-1
CDR3aa: CASSENRAPYNEQFF
CDR3nt: TGTGCCAGCAGCGAAAACAGGGCCCCCTACAATGAGCAGTTCTTC

v_gene: TRBV6-5
abundance: many
d_gene: NA
j_gene: TRBJ2-4
CDR3aa: CASTKGTAPGKNIQYF
CDR3nt: TGTGCCAGCACCAAGGGCACAGCCCCAGGCAAAAACATTCAGTACTTC

v_gene: TRBV20-1
abundance: many
d_gene: TRBD1
j_gene: TRBJ2-1
CDR3aa: CSARIGRGLYNEQFF
CDR3nt: TGCAGTGCTAGAATCGGCAGGGGGCTCTACAATGAGCAGTTCTTC

v_gene: TRBV3-1
abundance: many
d_gene: NA
j_gene: TRBJ2-7
CDR3aa: CASSQDGGLSYEQYF
CDR3nt: TGTGCCAGCAGCCAAGACGGGGGCCTCTCCTACGAGCAGTACTTC

v_gene: TRBV7-9
abundance: many
d_gene: NA
j_gene: TRBJ2-2
CDR3aa: CASSLTSVFITGELFF
CDR3nt: TGTGCCAGCAGCCTCACTAGTGTTTTTATCACCGGGGAGCTGTTTTTT

v_gene: TRBV9
abundance: many
d_gene: NA
j_gene: TRBJ2-3
CDR3aa: CASSVGRGATDTQYF
CDR3nt: TGTGCCAGCAGCGTAGGCAGAGGGGCAACAGATACGCAGTATTTT

v_gene: TRBV13
abundance: many
d_gene: TRBD1
j_gene: TRBJ2-1
CDR3aa: CASSLDSGQGLDEQFF
CDR3nt: TGTGCCAGCAGCTTAGATTCCGGACAGGGCCTGGATGAGCAGTTCTTC

v_gene: TRBV11-1
abundance: many
d_gene: TRBD1
j_gene: TRBJ1-1
CDR3aa: CASKDRGSWVNTEAFF
CDR3nt: TGTGCCAGCAAAGACAGGGGTAGCTGGGTGAACACTGAAGCTTTCTTT

v_gene: TRBV6-1
abundance: NA
d_gene: NA
j_gene: TRBJ2-5
CDR3aa: CASRQLGVETQYF
CDR3nt: TGTGCCAGCAGACAACTAGGAGTGGAGACCCAGTACTTC

v_gene: TRBV28
abundance: many
d_gene: NA
j_gene: TRBJ1-2
CDR3aa: CASNPMGGILRGDYGYTF
CDR3nt: TGTGCCAGCAATCCTATGGGTGGGATTCTCCGAGGGGACTATGGCTACACCTTC

v_gene: TRBV6-5
abundance: NA
d_gene: TRBD2
j_gene: TRBJ2-7
CDR3aa: CASSYTVRGVEQYF
CDR3nt: TGTGCCAGCAGTTACACCGTTCGGGGGGTCGAGCAGTACTTC

v_gene: TRBV4-1
abundance: few
d_gene: TRBD2
j_gene: TRBJ2-5
CDR3aa: CASSPGLAPQYF
CDR3nt: TGCGCCAGCAGCCCGGGACTAGCCCCCCAGTACTTC

v_gene: TRBV29-1
abundance: many
d_gene: NA
j_gene: TRBJ2-5
CDR3aa: CSVGTPYQETQYF
CDR3nt: TGCAGCGTAGGGACACCCTACCAAGAGACCCAGTACTTC

v_gene: TRBV3-1
abundance: many
d_gene: TRBD1
j_gene: TRBJ2-3
CDR3aa: CASSDRDSPSTDTQYF
CDR3nt: TGTGCCAGCAGCGACCGGGACAGTCCTAGCACAGATACGCAGTATTTT

v_gene: TRBV2
abundance: many
d_gene: TRBD2
j_gene: TRBJ2-7
CDR3aa: CAIGLAETSYEQYF
CDR3nt: TGTGCCATCGGACTAGCGGAGACCTCCTACGAGCAGTACTTC

v_gene: TRBV28
abundance: many
d_gene: NA
j_gene: TRBJ2-7
CDR3aa: CASSSLQPAVYEQYF
CDR3nt: TGTGCCAGCAGTTCATTGCAGCCCGCGGTGTACGAGCAGTACTTC

v_gene: TRBV20-1
abundance: few
d_gene: TRBD2
j_gene: TRBJ2-1
CDR3aa: CSATGLAVYNEQFF
CDR3nt: TGCAGTGCTACGGGACTAGCGGTATACAATGAGCAGTTCTTC

v_gene: TRBV9
abundance: many
d_gene: NA
j_gene: TRBJ2-5
CDR3aa: CASSVWGRPQETQYF
CDR3nt: TGTGCCAGCAGCGTTTGGGGGAGACCCCAAGAGACCCAGTACTTC

v_gene: TRBV12-3/TRBV12-4
abundance: few
d_gene: NA
j_gene: TRBJ2-1
CDR3aa: CASSHTGTVNEQFF
CDR3nt: TGTGCCAGCAGTCATACCGGGACGGTCAATGAGCAGTTCTTC

v_gene: TRBV28
abundance: many
d_gene: TRBD2
j_gene: TRBJ2-1
CDR3aa: CASSSQTGTSGRHNEQFF
CDR3nt: TGTGCCAGCAGTTCCCAAACCGGGACTAGCGGGAGGCACAATGAGCAGTTCTTC

v_gene: TRBV7-6
abundance: many
d_gene: NA
j_gene: TRBJ2-2
CDR3aa: CASSHPRTVLANTGELFF
CDR3nt: TGTGCCAGCAGCCACCCTCGGACCGTTCTTGCGAACACCGGGGAGCTGTTTTTT

v_gene: TRBV24-1
abundance: many
d_gene: NA
j_gene: TRBJ1-2
CDR3aa: CATSFGTEHSYGYTF
CDR3nt: TGTGCCACCAGTTTCGGGACGGAACATAGTTATGGCTACACCTTC